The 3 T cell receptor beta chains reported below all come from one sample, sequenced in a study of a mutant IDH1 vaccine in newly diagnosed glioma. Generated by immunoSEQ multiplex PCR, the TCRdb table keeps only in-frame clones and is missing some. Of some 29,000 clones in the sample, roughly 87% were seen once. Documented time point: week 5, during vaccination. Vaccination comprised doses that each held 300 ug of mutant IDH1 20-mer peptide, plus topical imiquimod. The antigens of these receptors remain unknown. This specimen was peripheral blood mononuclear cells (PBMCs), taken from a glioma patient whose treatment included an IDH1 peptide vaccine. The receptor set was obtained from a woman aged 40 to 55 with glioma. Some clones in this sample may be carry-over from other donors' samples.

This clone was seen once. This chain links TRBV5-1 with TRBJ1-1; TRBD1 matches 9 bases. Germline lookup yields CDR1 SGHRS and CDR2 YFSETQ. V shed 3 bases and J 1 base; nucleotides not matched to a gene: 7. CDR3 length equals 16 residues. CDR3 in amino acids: CASSSLQGAGNTEAFF. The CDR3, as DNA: TGCGCCAGCAGCTCTCTACAGGGGGCGGGGAACACTGAAGCTTTCTTT.

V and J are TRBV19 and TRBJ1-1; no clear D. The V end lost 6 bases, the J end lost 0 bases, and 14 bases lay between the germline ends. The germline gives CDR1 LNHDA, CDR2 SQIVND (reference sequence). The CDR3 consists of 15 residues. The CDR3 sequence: CASSPAGAMNTEAFF. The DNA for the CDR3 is TGTGCCAGTAGCCCAGCCGGCGCTATGAACACTGAAGCTTTCTTT.

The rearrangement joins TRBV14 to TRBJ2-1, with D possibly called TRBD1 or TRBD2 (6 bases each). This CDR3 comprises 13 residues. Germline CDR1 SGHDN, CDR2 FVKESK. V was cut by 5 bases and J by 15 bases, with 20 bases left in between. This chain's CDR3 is CASSSSMRGAPFF. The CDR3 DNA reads TGTGCCAGCAGCTCAAGTATGAGGGGGGCCCCGTTCTTC.